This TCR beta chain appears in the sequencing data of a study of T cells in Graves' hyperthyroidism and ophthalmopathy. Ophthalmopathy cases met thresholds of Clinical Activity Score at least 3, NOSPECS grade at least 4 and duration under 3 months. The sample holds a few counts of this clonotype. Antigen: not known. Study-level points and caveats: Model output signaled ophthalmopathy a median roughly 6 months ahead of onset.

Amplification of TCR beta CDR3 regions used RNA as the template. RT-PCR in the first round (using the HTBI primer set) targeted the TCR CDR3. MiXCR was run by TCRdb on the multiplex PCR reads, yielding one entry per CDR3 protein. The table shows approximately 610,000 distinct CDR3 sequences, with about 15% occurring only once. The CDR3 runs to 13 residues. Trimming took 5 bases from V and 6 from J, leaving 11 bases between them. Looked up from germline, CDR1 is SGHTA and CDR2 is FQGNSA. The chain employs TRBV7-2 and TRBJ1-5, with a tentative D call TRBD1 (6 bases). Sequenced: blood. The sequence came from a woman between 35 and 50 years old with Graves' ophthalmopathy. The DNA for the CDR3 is TGTGCCAGCAGCCGGGGGGGGGCTCAGCCCCAGCATTTT. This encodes CASSRGGAQPQHF.